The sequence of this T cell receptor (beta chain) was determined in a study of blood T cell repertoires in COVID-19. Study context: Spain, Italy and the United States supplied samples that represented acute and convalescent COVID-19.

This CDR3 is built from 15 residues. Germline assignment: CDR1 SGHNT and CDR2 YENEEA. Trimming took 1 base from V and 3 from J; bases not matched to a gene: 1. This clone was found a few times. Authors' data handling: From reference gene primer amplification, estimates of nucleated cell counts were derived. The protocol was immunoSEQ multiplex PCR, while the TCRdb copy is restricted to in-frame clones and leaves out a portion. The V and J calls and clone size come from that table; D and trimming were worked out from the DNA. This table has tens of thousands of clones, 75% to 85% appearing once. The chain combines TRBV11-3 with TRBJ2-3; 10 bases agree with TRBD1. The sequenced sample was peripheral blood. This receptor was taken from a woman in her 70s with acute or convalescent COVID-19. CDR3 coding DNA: TGTGCCAGCAGCTTAGGGACAGGGGGGACAGATACGCAGTATTTT. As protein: CASSLGTGGTDTQYF.